This record covers a single T cell receptor beta chain. How the authors handled the data: Reference gene primer amplification yielded estimated nucleated cell counts. The protocol was immunoSEQ multiplex PCR, while the TCRdb copy is restricted to in-frame clones and leaves out a portion. D and trimming come from the DNA, and the V and J calls and clone size come from that table. The table records fewer than 100,000 clones, 86% of them present only once. The data were obtained in a study of blood T cell repertoires in COVID-19. Whole-study context: There were acute and convalescent COVID-19 samples, and they came from the United States, Italy and Spain. Sample material is recorded as cDNA or gDNA derived from T cells, B-cell-depleted T cells, or PBMCs.

Germline loops: CDR1 SQVTM, CDR2 ANQGSEA. V lost 7 bases and J 5 bases, leaving 12 bases between the germline ends. CDR3 length: 11 amino acids. The rearrangement links TRBV29-1 to TRBJ2-7; the D is unclear. The sequence was collected from an elderly man in a cohort sampled during active COVID-19. The sequenced sample consisted of peripheral blood. CDR3 residues: CSAYGVDEQYF. CDR3 coding DNA: TGCAGCGCTTACGGAGTGGACGAGCAGTACTTC.